This T cell receptor (beta chain) was found in a study of T-cell reconstitution after alpha-beta-depleted transplantation in children. Notes on the study in general: Reports say that about two months after transplant, the alpha-beta T cells came out of several hundred graft clones that had expanded.

As for this clonotype: What it binds is unknown.

With 9 bases clipped from V and 3 bases from J, the junction kept 7 bases outside the gene matches. The CDR3 has 13 amino acids. Germline CDR1 MNHNS, CDR2 SASEGT. A TCRbeta library incorporating unique molecular identifiers was prepared. TCRdb reprocessed the PCR reads via MiXCR and lists one record per CDR3 protein. Seen here are just over 950,000 distinct CDR3 sequences, roughly 29% observed once, and the top ten hold 28%. The source was PBMCs, mostly from graft donor cells, collected 360 days after TCRalphabeta/CD19-depleted stem cell transplant. The sequence was obtained from a boy younger than two who had a stem cell transplant for SCID, so the T cells may come from the graft donor. This chain uses TRBV6-1 with TRBJ2-7, with 8 bases lining up with TRBD1. For the CDR3, the DNA is TGTGCCAGTCGAACAGGGGGTAACTACGAGCAGTACTTC. Translated, it gives CASRTGGNYEQYF.